This TCR beta chain came from a study of Graves' ophthalmopathy and Graves' hyperthyroidism. Notes on the study in general: A majority of expanded thyroid clonotypes exceeding 0.001 frequency were likewise present in blood.

Germline V gene sequence: CDR1 LNHDA, CDR2 SQIVND (reference sequence). Trimming pared 6 bases from V and 2 bases from J, leaving 14 bases between. The CDR3 runs 14 residues. This clonotype was recorded a few times. Its antigen is currently unknown. Amplification of the TCR beta CDR3 regions used RNA transcripts (as template). Investigators did first-round RT-PCR with HTBI primers, then second-round multiplex PCR. Using its own MiXCR run on the multiplex PCR reads, TCRdb lists one record per CDR3 protein. The sample includes about 740,000 distinct CDR3 sequences, approximately 40% of them seen just once. Pregnancy or lactation, uncontrolled infections and other autoimmune diseases were grounds for excluding patients. Fresh peripheral blood (around 9.7 ml) yielded the PBMCs.

Sequenced input: peripheral blood. This clonotype was obtained from an adult man with Graves' ophthalmopathy. The chain recombines TRBV19 with TRBJ2-7, with no clear D. The CDR3 is CASRSPLGTYEQYF. CDR3 coding DNA: TGTGCCAGTAGGTCTCCCCTTGGGACCTACGAGCAGTACTTC.